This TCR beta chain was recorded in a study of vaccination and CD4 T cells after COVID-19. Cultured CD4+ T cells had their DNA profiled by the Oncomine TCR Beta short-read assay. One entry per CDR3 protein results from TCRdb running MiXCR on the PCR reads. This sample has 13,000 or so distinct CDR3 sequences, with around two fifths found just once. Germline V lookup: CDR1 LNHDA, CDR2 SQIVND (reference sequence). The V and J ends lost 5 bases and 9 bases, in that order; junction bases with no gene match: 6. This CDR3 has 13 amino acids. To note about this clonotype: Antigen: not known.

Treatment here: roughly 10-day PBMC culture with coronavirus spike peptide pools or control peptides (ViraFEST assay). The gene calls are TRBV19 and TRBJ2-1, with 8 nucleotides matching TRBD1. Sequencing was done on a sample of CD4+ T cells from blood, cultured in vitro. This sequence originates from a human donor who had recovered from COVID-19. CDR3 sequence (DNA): TGTGCCAGTAGTGGCCGGGACAGGCTTGAGCAGTTCTTC. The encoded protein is CASSGRDRLEQFF.